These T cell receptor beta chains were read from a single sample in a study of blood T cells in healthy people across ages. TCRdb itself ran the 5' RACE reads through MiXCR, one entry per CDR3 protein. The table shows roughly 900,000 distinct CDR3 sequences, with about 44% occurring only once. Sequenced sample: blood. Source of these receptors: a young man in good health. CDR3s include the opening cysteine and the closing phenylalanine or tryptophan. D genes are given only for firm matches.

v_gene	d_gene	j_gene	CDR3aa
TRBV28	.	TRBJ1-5	CASSLGLRGPSNQPQHF
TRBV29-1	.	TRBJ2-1	CSVEDLGTEAYNEQFF
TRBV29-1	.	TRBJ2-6	CSVGQGSPSGANVLTF
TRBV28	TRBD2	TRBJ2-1	CASSLAWASGGREQFF
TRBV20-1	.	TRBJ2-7	CSARGDGNYEQYF
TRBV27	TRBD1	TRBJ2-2	CASSLWGQGLAGELFF
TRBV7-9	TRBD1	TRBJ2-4	CASSPVGTAKNIQYF
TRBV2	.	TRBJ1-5	CASSLDAGGNNQPQHF
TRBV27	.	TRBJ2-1	CASSSIGVELNEQFF
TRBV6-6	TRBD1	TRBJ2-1	CASRIRDRKYNEQFF
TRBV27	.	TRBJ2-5	CASSLSLGGRETQYF
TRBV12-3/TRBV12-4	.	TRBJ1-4	CASSLQAATNEKLFF
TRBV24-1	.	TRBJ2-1	CATSDLVSGGYNEQFF
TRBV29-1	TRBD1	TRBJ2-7	CSVEGTGEVYEQYF
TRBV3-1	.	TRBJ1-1	CASSRGSGRGGTEAFF
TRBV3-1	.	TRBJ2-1	CASSQGRDLAYNEQFF
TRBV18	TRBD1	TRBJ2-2	CACSGDEGQGNTGELFF
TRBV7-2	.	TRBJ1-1	CASSQRQSTNTEAFF
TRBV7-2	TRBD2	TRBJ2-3	CASSLLAGAASTDTQYF
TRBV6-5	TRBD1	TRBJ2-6	CASSYSTGGFDSGANVLTF
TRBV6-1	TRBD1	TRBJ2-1	CASSEVPGQGDSEQFF
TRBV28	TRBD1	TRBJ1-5	CASGQGAKPQHF
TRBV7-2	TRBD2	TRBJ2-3	CASSLSSGSTDTQYF